This entry is about one T cell receptor beta chain. The data stem from a study of blood T cell repertoires in COVID-19. The wider study: Samples of COVID-19 (acute and convalescent) were obtained from the United States, Italy and Spain. The analysed material was cDNA or gDNA that came from T cells, B-cell-depleted T cells, or PBMCs.

Source study methods: The assay estimated nucleated cells by amplifying reference gene primers. Produced via immunoSEQ multiplex PCR; TCRdb's table is partial and in-frame only. V and J calls plus clone size are reproduced from that table; the DNA served to infer D and trimming. Among 120,000 to 150,000 clones listed, around nine tenths were seen once. Germline-derived CDR1 and CDR2 are LGHNA and YSLEER. V was shortened by 0 bases and J by 5 bases, with 13 bases between the two germline ends. There are 16 residues in the CDR3. This TCR was sampled from a human donor in a cohort sampled during active COVID-19. Input material: peripheral blood. V gene TRBV4-3 combines with J gene TRBJ2-2, with D uncertain. The CDR3 sequence: CASSQDLGHKTGELFF. CDR3 sequence (DNA): TGCGCCAGCAGCCAAGATCTGGGCCACAAAACCGGGGAGCTGTTTTTT.